This T cell receptor (beta chain) was recovered during a study of CD8 T cells in Susac syndrome. With random hexamers, roughly 0.45 to 1 ug RNA was reverse transcribed. MiXCR, run by TCRdb on the immunoSEQ multiplex PCR reads, gives a single entry per CDR3 protein. The sample records 90,000 to 150,000 distinct CDR3 sequences, 93% being singletons. The germline V gene has CDR1 SEHNR and CDR2 FQNEAQ (reference sequence). The length of the CDR3 is 16 residues. The V gene lost 2 bases and the J gene lost 3 bases, with 16 bases spanning the gap. The chain has TRBV7-9 and TRBJ1-2, with D unresolved. Material: CD4+ T cells from PBMCs. The TCR sequence derives from a human donor with multiple sclerosis. The CDR3 region is CASSLWLPMAYYGYTF. In nucleotides, the CDR3 is TGTGCCAGCAGCTTATGGCTGCCTATGGCCTACTATGGCTACACCTTC.